The clone carrying this T cell receptor (beta chain) was recorded at least ten times. Its antigen remains unidentified. This sample is part of a study of neurological immune-mediated disorders. Study results and caveats: The greatest TCR clonal expansion occurred in HTLV-1-associated myelopathy and the least in multiple sclerosis, which fell below healthy controls. The absence of shared CDR3 amino acid sequences among expanded clones across subjects suggests private repertoires in all groups.

As for the cDNA, it was generated by 5'RACE with 10-nucleotide random UMIs. Every sequencing run generated over 160 million TCR-beta sequences from 15-18 subjects. TCRdb recomputed calls from the 5' RACE reads with MiXCR, one row per CDR3 protein. The table lists 78,000 or so distinct CDR3 sequences, roughly 4.8% of them singletons, with 2% to 2.5% in the top ten. The CDR3 spans 19 residues. Trimming cost V 6 bases and J 2 bases, with 27 bases left between them. The chain joins TRBV12-3 or TRBV12-4 to TRBJ2-3; D may be TRBD2 (5 bases). The TCR originated in a woman aged 25 to 39 with multiple sclerosis. The sequencing sample was made of PBMCs. CDR3 amino acids: CASRPEGLIGTRLTDTQYF. In DNA form, the CDR3 reads TGTGCCAGCAGACCCGAGGGCCTCATTGGAACGCGCCTCACAGATACGCAGTATTTT.